This entry is about one T cell receptor beta chain. Antigen unknown. The analysis combined second doses at about 4 or about 12 weeks. This entry comes from a study of T cell responses to AZD1222 COVID-19 vaccine. Overall study findings and caveats: Once two AZD1222 doses were given, Spike-specific TCR breadth and depth went up. CD4 TCRs associated with vaccination spanned spike, dominating at 160-218 and 743-854. Among the donors, most were white British and more were female, and clonal diversity was possibly underestimated.

Using immunoSEQ multiplex PCR, the repertoire was profiled, and TCRdb retains in-frame clones only, with some absent. This sample has about 130,000 clones, with 91% found just once. Trimming cost V 0 bases and J 4 bases, with 12 bases left between them. CDR1 is MNHEY and CDR2 is SMNVEV in the germline V gene (reference sequence). The CDR3 length is 15 residues. This TCR came from an adult who received the AZD1222 COVID-19 vaccine. Sequences were derived from peripheral blood, sampled 28 days after the second AZD1222 dose. This rearrangement joins TRBV27 to TRBJ1-1, with D possibly TRBD1 on 5 matching bases. DNA of the CDR3: TGTGCCAGCAGTTTATCGTGGGGCCCGAGCACTGAAGCTTTCTTT. Translation gives CASSLSWGPSTEAFF.